The next 7 T cell receptor beta chains were all read from a single sample in a study of T-cell memory formation after mild COVID-19. TCRdb processed the 5' RACE reads anew with MiXCR; each CDR3 protein has one entry. In the table there are about 38,000 distinct CDR3 sequences, over 9.5% of which are singletons. Sequenced material: PBMCs or a T cell subset sorted from them (not recorded which). The receptor source for this set is a man aged 18-30 years who had mild COVID-19 (a few samples of this study predate the infection). Cell type and time point are not known.

This clonotype was found many times. The chain couples TRBV13 to TRBJ1-6, with 8 bases matching TRBD1. This CDR3 contains 15 residues. The trim removed 5 bases at V and 7 bases at J, leaving 7 bases unmatched. Germline V gene data show CDR1 as PRHDT and CDR2 as FYEKMQ (reference sequence). Written as DNA, the CDR3 is TGTGCCAGCAGCCCCTCAACAGGGGGAAATTCACCCCTCCACTTT. Protein: CASSPSTGGNSPLHF.

The sample holds many counts of this clonotype. This chain uses TRBV20-1 with TRBJ2-1, with TRBD2 matching over 7 bases. The trim removed 0 bases at V and 0 bases at J, leaving 5 bases unmatched. This CDR3 has 16 amino acids. CDR1 and CDR2 from the germline V gene are DFQATT and SNEGSKA (reference sequence). The CDR3 DNA sequence: TGCAGTGCTAGAGAGGCTAGCGGAAGCTCCTACAATGAGCAGTTCTTC. Encoded protein: CSAREASGSSYNEQFF.

The chain couples TRBV3-1 to TRBJ2-6; D not certain. Germline V gene data show CDR1 as LGHDT and CDR2 as YNNKEL (reference sequence). CDR3 length: 15 amino acids. V was trimmed by 1 base and J by 3 bases, leaving 7 bases between them. The DNA of the CDR3 is TGTGCCAGCAGCCAAGGAAGGGATGGGGCCAACGTCCTGACTTTC. Protein: CASSQGRDGANVLTF.

At least ten counts were recorded for this clonotype. The chain carries TRBV20-1 and TRBJ1-5, with a weak D call TRBD1 (6 bases). The V end lost 5 bases, the J end lost 7 bases, and 15 bases lay between the germline ends. In germline, CDR1 is DFQATT, CDR2 SNEGSKA (reference sequence). The CDR3 contains 13 residues. The CDR3 region has the DNA TGCAGTGCTTCACAGGGTCCGGGCCAGCCCCAGCATTTT. Translated: CSASQGPGQPQHF.

This clonotype was detected only a few times. The rearrangement joins TRBV20-1 to TRBJ1-3; 12 bases agree with TRBD1. The germline gives CDR1 DFQATT, CDR2 SNEGSKA (reference sequence). Trimming removed 1 base from V and 7 bases from J; junction bases left unmatched: 8. The CDR3 is 16 residues long. CDR3: CSARAAGQGARNTIYF. In nucleotides, the CDR3 is TGCAGTGCTAGAGCTGCGGGACAGGGGGCGCGGAACACCATATATTTT.

V is TRBV18 and J is TRBJ1-4; 11 bases agree with TRBD1. The germline V gene has CDR1 KGHSH and CDR2 LQKENI. The J segment lost 7 bases and the V segment lost 5 bases, leaving 3 bases of the junction unmatched. The CDR3 loop spans 14 amino acids. The CDR3 sequence: CASSSDRGREKLFF. The DNA of the CDR3 is TGTGCCAGCTCATCGGACAGGGGGCGTGAAAAACTGTTTTTT.

This clonotype showed up many times. The genes are TRBV10-3 and TRBJ2-5, with D perhaps matching TRBD1 (5 bases). Germline CDR1 reads ENHRY; CDR2 reads SYGVKD. Trimming took off 3 bases at V and 5 bases at J, with 10 bases between the two ends. The CDR3 has 13 residues. The CDR3, as DNA: TGTGCCATCAGTGAATACAGGTTGGAGACCCAGTACTTC. This sequence encodes CAISEYRLETQYF.